This T cell receptor beta chain was sequenced for a study of shared clonotypes between healthy human individuals. Study background: Aged 18 to 49, the donors were a couple of women and three men.

CDR3 length: 16 residues. V was trimmed by 4 bases and J by 1 base, leaving 16 bases between them. Germline CDR1 is MNHEY and CDR2 is SVGAGI. General study points: Donor clonotype sharing was expected to depend on sequencing depth.

Concerning this clone: Its antigen is not known.

The input for sorted-subset replicate PCRs was around 200 ng DNA, about 30,000 T cell genomes. Some clones are missing from TCRdb's copy, which holds only in-frame ones; the method was immunoSEQ multiplex PCR. The data show more than 2 million clones, approximately 94% seen once. The V and J genes are TRBV6-5 and TRBJ1-1; D is unclear. The sample taken for sequencing was naive CD4+ T cells sorted from blood. Sample subset: CD45RA+ positively selected. The sequence was collected from a man aged 18 to 29 in good health. In DNA, the CDR3 is TGTGCCAGCAGTTCCCCTTGGCGTGACCGGAACACTGAAGCTTTCTTT. It encodes CASSSPWRDRNTEAFF.